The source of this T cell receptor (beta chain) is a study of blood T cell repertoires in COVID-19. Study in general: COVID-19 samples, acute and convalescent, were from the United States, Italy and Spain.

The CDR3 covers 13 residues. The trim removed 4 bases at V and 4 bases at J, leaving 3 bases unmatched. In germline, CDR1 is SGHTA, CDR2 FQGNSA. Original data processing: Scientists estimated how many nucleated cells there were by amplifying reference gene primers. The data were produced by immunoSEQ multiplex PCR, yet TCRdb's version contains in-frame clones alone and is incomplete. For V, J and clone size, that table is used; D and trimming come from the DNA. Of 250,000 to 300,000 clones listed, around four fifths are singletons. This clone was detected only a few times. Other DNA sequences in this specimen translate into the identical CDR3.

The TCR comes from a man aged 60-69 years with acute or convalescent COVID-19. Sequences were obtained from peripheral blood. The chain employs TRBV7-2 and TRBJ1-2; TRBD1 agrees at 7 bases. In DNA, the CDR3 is TGTGCCAGCAGCTCGCGACAGGGCTATGGCTACACCTTC. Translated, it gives CASSSRQGYGYTF.